Listed below are T cell receptor beta chains from one sample, sequenced in a study of T cells in Graves' hyperthyroidism and ophthalmopathy. TCRdb passed the multiplex PCR reads through MiXCR, listing each CDR3 protein once. The table records some 770,000 distinct CDR3 sequences, around 17% of them present only once. Input material: blood. These receptors were obtained from a man aged 18 to 35 with Graves' hyperthyroidism. CDR3s include the opening cysteine and the closing phenylalanine or tryptophan.

V gene,CDR3 protein
TRBV18,CASSPQGLRNTIYF
TRBV6-1,CASSPRLSNSPLHF
TRBV12-3/TRBV12-4,CASSWGGRAVMYEQFF
TRBV27,CASSLKGTGSGYTF
TRBV4-2,CASSRLNLPGQNTGELFF
TRBV3-1,CASSQVPGTEQYF
TRBV15,CATSRGLSSYSYEQYF
TRBV9,CASSVGGQGLDNEQFF
TRBV18,CASSPFPEGPNEQFF
TRBV27,CASIRVVAKNIQYF
TRBV28,CASSFRLAGVGGELFF
TRBV10-3,CAIGGQPGFGSNQPQHF
TRBV7-9,CASSSGQGWQETQYF
TRBV28,CASSLISSGARQETQYF
TRBV12-3/TRBV12-4,CASSSRYEQYF
TRBV3-1,CASSDSAKGGLAGHNEQFF
TRBV6-2/TRBV6-3,CASRSANYGYTF
TRBV11-2,CASSPLAGATSTDTQYF
TRBV20-1,CSAARAGAPNEQFF
TRBV25-1,CASSEKGKTNQPQHF
TRBV20-1,CSARAGQVGSTEAFF
TRBV27,CASSPAFESIQYF
TRBV20-1,CSSTSGRVGEQFF
TRBV5-6,CASSLGRINYGYTF
TRBV5-1,CASSSRGGNRGSVNTEAFF
TRBV7-9,CASSTRDGGETQYF
TRBV6-5,CASSYRTSTEQFF
TRBV30,CAWTSGSYEQFF
TRBV9,CASSRGRYTEAFF